This T cell receptor beta chain was sequenced for a study of response to subunit inactivated influenza vaccine listed by TCRdb under 2018. For context, the study as a whole: To follow how T cells responded to a trivalent subunit inactivated influenza vaccine, the researchers relied on deep quantitative profiling of the T cell receptor repertoire. General findings and caveats noted by the study authors: The authors suggested that each seasonal influenza vaccination may recruit only a limited number of new T cells.

Library creation used RT-PCR. The data were produced on an Illumina HiSeq 2500. Using fastp at Q25 and MiXCR, TCRdb reprocessed the public reads and kept productive beta chains. Each CDR3 protein gets just one entry, which takes the most common genes and DNA from the rows behind it. The table for this sample lists 500,000 to 650,000 distinct CDR3 sequences; approximately 7.6% of them were counted only once. 13% of the sample goes to the ten largest clones. Between the V and J ends, shortened by 0 bases and 0 bases respectively, the junction contains 18 bases. The cysteine opens and the phenylalanine closes a CDR3 of 19 amino acids. Only the CDR3 region is kept as DNA, spanning 57 bases read in frame from base 1. The germline V gene yields ENHRY for CDR1 and SYGVKD for CDR2. By how much of the sample it makes up, this clonotype is large (0.1 to 1%). Its antigen target is currently unknown. It has no much larger one-base neighbor in the sample; base qualities were not kept.

The source was PBMCs from blood, collected 23 months after vaccination. The chain uses TRBV10-3 and TRBJ2-1, and the D gene may be TRBD1, 5 bases matching. The receptor was derived from a man aged 50-75 years who received an inactivated influenza vaccine. Donor details come from another sample of the same person, matched by shared clones. Read as DNA, the sequence is TGTGCCATCAGTGAGTCGATAGCAGGGTCAAGGAGCTCCTACAATGAGCAGTTCTTC. Translation gives CAISESIAGSRSSYNEQFF.